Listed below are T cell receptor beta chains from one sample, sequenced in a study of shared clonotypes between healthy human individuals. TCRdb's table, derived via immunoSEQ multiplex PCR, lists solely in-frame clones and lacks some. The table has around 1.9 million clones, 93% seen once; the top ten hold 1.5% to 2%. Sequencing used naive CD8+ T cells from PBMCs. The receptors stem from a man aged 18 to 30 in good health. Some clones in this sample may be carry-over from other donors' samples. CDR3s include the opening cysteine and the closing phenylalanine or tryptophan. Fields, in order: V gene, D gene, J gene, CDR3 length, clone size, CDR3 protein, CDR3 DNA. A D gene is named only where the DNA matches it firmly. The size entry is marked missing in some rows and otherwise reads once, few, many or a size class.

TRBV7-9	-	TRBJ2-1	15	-	CASSLVSGLYNEQFF	TGTGCCAGCAGCTTAGTATCCGGGCTTTACAATGAGCAGTTCTTC
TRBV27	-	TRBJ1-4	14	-	CASSLSGTGEKLFF	TGTGCCAGCAGTTTATCGGGGACGGGGGAGAAACTGTTTTTT
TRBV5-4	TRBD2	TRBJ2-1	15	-	CASSWTSGTYNEQFF	TGTGCCAGCAGCTGGACTAGCGGAACTTACAATGAGCAGTTCTTC
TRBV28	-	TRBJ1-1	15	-	CASSFRSVLNTEAFF	TGTGCCAGCAGTTTCCGATCGGTACTGAACACTGAAGCTTTCTTT
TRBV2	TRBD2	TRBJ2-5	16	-	CASSEEVGTIQETQYF	TGTGCCAGCAGTGAAGAGGTCGGGACTATTCAAGAGACCCAGTACTTC
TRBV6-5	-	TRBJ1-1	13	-	CASRGTGPTEAFF	TGTGCCAGCAGGGGAACAGGGCCCACTGAAGCTTTCTTT
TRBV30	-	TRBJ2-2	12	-	CAFIRGTGELFF	TGTGCCTTCATCCGGGGGACCGGGGAGCTGTTTTTT
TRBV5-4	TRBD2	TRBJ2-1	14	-	CASSLRSGGGEQFF	TGTGCCAGCAGCTTGAGGTCGGGAGGGGGTGAGCAGTTCTTC
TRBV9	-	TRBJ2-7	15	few	CASSVGAANSYEQYF	TGTGCCAGCAGCGTAGGTGCGGCCAACTCCTACGAGCAGTACTTC
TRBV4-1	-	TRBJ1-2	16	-	CASSQGPRQANYGYTF	TGCGCCAGCAGCCAAGGCCCTCGACAGGCTAACTATGGCTACACCTTC
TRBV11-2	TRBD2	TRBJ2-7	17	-	CASSFPLLAGVVYEQYF	TGTGCCAGCAGCTTTCCCTTACTAGCGGGAGTAGTATACGAGCAGTACTTC
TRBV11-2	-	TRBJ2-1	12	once	CASGGLNNEQFF	TGTGCCAGCGGCGGACTAAACAATGAGCAGTTCTTC
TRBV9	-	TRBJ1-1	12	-	CASSKGGTEAFF	TGTGCCAGCAGCAAGGGCGGTACTGAAGCTTTCTTT
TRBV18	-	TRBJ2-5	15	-	CASSPRKGPQQTQYF	TGTGCCAGCTCACCAAGGAAGGGTCCACAGCAGACCCAGTACTTC
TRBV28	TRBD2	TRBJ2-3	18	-	CASSFFPGGRAGTDTQYF	TGTGCCAGCAGTTTTTTCCCTGGCGGGAGGGCCGGGACAGATACGCAGTATTTT
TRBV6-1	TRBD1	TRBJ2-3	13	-	CASRMTGPDTQYF	TGTGCCAGCAGGATGACAGGGCCAGATACGCAGTATTTT
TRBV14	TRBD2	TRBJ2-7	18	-	CASSQVALAGALAHEQYF	TGTGCCAGCAGCCAGGTCGCCCTAGCGGGAGCCCTCGCCCACGAGCAGTACTTC
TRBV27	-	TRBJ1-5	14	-	CASSPGGSNQPQHF	TGTGCCAGCAGCCCCGGGGGCAGCAATCAGCCCCAGCATTTT
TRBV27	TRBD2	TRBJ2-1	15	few	CASSPGTSGRNEQFF	TGTGCCAGCAGTCCCGGGACTAGCGGGAGAAATGAGCAGTTCTTC
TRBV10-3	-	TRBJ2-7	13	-	CAITIQGDHEQYF	TGTGCCATCACCATACAGGGAGACCACGAGCAGTACTTC